The rows below give T cell receptor beta chains drawn from one sample of a study of blood T cell repertoires in COVID-19. Method: immunoSEQ multiplex PCR; TCRdb's copy keeps in-frame clones and lacks some. The table has 40,000 or so clones, roughly 73% seen once. The sample taken for sequencing was peripheral blood. The origin of the receptors is a woman aged 70-85 years with acute or convalescent COVID-19. The CDR3 runs from the conserved cysteine through the conserved F or W. A D gene is named only where the DNA matches it firmly. Rows give clone size only sometimes, using once, few, many, or a class for an expanded clone.

len,j_gene,d_gene,abundance,v_gene,CDR3nt,CDR3aa
17,TRBJ2-7,TRBD2,.,TRBV28,TGTGCCAGCAGTCCCGCCGGGACTAGCGGACTCTCCTACGAGCAGTACTTC,CASSPAGTSGLSYEQYF
15,TRBJ2-7,TRBD1,.,TRBV2,TGTGCCAGCAGTGAAGCCGACAGGGGGGCGATGTGGCAGTACTTC,CASSEADRGAMWQYF
16,TRBJ2-1,.,.,TRBV19,TGTGCCAGTAGTATAGTCAAGCGGGTCGACTACAATGAGCAGTTCTTC,CASSIVKRVDYNEQFF
15,TRBJ2-5,.,.,TRBV4-1,TGCGCCAGCAGCCAAGTACAAGGGGTGGAAGAGACCCAGTACTTC,CASSQVQGVEETQYF
13,TRBJ1-5,.,once,TRBV2,TGTGCCAGCAGTTCCTCGGGCAATCAGCCCCAGCATTTT,CASSSSGNQPQHF
12,TRBJ2-1,.,.,TRBV28,TGTGCCAGCAGAACTGGAGGGCATGAGCAGTTCTTC,CASRTGGHEQFF
13,TRBJ2-7,TRBD1,few,TRBV19,TGTGCCAGTAGTACACAGGGGGCGTTGGAGCAGTACTTC,CASSTQGALEQYF
18,TRBJ1-3,.,.,TRBV3-1/TRBV3-2,TGTGCCAGCAGTTCCTATCGGGGGGATCAAAGCTCTGGAAACACCATATATTTT,CASSSYRGDQSSGNTIYF
18,TRBJ2-2,TRBD1,.,TRBV28,TGTGCCAGCGCCCCCCCTGGACAGGGACTCTCGAAGGCCGGGGAGCTGTTTTTT,CASAPPGQGLSKAGELFF
16,TRBJ1-1,TRBD1,.,TRBV10-2,TGCGCCAGCTCCTCCCTGACAGGGTTGGGCGACACTGAAGCTTTCTTT,CASSSLTGLGDTEAFF
15,TRBJ2-7,.,.,TRBV7-9,TGTGCCAGCAGGGGCATGGACACCCTATCCTACGAGCAGTACTTC,CASRGMDTLSYEQYF
15,TRBJ1-1,.,.,TRBV28,TGTGCCAGCAACCCGACAGGCGTGTGGAACACTGAAGCTTTCTTT,CASNPTGVWNTEAFF
11,TRBJ1-3,.,.,TRBV2,TGTGCCGGGGGGGCGGAAAACACCATATATTTT,CAGGAENTIYF
15,TRBJ2-7,.,.,TRBV6-1,TGTGCCAGCAGTGAAAGTTACAGACCCTCCTACGAGCAGTACTTC,CASSESYRPSYEQYF
14,TRBJ2-7,.,few,TRBV28,TGTGCCAGCAGAAAGGCGGCTATTGTCTACGAGCAGTACTTC,CASRKAAIVYEQYF
15,TRBJ2-5,.,once,TRBV11-3,TGTGCCAGCAGCTTGAGGGTAGGCGCGCAAGAGACCCAGTACTTC,CASSLRVGAQETQYF
17,TRBJ2-1,TRBD2,.,TRBV3-1/TRBV3-2,TGTGCCAGCAGCCCGGGGCTTAGCGGGAGTTTGGGGAATGAGCAGTTCTTC,CASSPGLSGSLGNEQFF
13,TRBJ1-1,.,once,TRBV12-3/TRBV12-4,TGTGCCAGCAGGTACAGCCAAAACACTGAAGCTTTCTTT,CASRYSQNTEAFF
16,TRBJ1-5,TRBD1,.,TRBV6-1,TGTGCCAGCAGTGAAGTGGGACAGGTGGTAAATCAGCCCCAGCATTTT,CASSEVGQVVNQPQHF
13,TRBJ1-2,TRBD1,.,TRBV19,TGTGCCAGTGAACCGACAGGGGACTATGGCTACACCTTC,CASEPTGDYGYTF
13,TRBJ2-6,.,.,TRBV28,TGTGCCAGCAGTTCCGCTGGGGCCAACGTCCTGACTTTC,CASSSAGANVLTF
15,TRBJ2-7,.,.,TRBV28,TGTGCCAGCAGTTTTGGAGGGGTCTGGGGTGACGAGCAGTACTTC,CASSFGGVWGDEQYF
14,TRBJ2-7,.,few,TRBV18,TGTGCCAGCTCACCACCGGGGGCCAGCTACGAGCAGTACTTC,CASSPPGASYEQYF
14,TRBJ2-3,TRBD2,.,TRBV10-1,TGCGCCAGCAGTAGCGGGGGGAGCACAGATACGCAGTATTTT,CASSSGGSTDTQYF
16,TRBJ2-2,TRBD1,.,TRBV2,TGTGCCAGCAGAGTAGTAGGACAGGGGAACACCGGGGAGCTGTTTTTT,CASRVVGQGNTGELFF
14,TRBJ2-1,TRBD2,.,TRBV11-1,TGTGCCAGCAGCTTAGGCGGGAGGATCAATGAGCAGTTCTTC,CASSLGGRINEQFF
12,TRBJ2-1,.,few,TRBV19,TGTGCCAGTAGTCTGGGCCGAACGGAGCAGTTCTTC,CASSLGRTEQFF
12,TRBJ1-2,.,few,TRBV24-1,TGTGCCACCAGTGATTTCAGGGGTGGCTACACCTTC,CATSDFRGGYTF
14,TRBJ1-3,.,.,TRBV19,TGTGCCAGTAGTATAAGACAAGCAGGAAACACCATATATTTT,CASSIRQAGNTIYF
15,TRBJ1-5,TRBD1,.,TRBV27,TGTGCCAGCAGACCCAGGGGGGCCAGCAATCAGCCCCAGCATTTT,CASRPRGASNQPQHF
18,TRBJ2-5,TRBD1,.,TRBV18,TGTGCCAGCTCACCGGGGGACAGGGATTTATGGGATCGAGAGACCCAGTACTTC,CASSPGDRDLWDRETQYF
16,TRBJ1-1,TRBD1,once,TRBV28,TGTGCCAGCGGTACGACGGACAGGGCCCTGAACACTGAAGCTTTCTTT,CASGTTDRALNTEAFF